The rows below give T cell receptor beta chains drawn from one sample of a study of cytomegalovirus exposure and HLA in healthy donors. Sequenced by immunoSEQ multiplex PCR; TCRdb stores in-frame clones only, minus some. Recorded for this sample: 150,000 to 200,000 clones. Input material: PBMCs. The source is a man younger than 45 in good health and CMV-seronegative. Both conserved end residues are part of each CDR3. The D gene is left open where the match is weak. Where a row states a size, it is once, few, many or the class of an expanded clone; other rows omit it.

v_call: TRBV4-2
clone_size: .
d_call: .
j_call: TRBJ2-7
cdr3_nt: TGTGCCAGCAGCCAAGACGACATCTCCTACGAGCAGTACTTC
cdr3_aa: CASSQDDISYEQYF

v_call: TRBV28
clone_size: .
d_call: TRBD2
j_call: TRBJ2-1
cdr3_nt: TGTGCCAGCAGTTTATTTAGCGGGAGCTTCAACAATGAGCAGTTCTTC
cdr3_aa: CASSLFSGSFNNEQFF

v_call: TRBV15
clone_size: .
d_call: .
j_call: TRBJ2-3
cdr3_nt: TGTGCCACCAGCAGAGATTATGTAACTGATACGCAGTATTTT
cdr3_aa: CATSRDYVTDTQYF

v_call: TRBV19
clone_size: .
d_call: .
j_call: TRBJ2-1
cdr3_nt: TGTGCCAGTAGTATATCGTCGTACAATGAGCAGTTCTTC
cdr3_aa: CASSISSYNEQFF

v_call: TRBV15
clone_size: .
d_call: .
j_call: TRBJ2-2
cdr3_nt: TGTGCCACCAGCAGTCCCGGGTTCGCGAACACCGGGGAGCTGTTTTTT
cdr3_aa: CATSSPGFANTGELFF

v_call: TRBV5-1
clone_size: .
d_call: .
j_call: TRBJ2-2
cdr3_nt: TGCGCCAGCAGCTTGGACCCAGGAGGACAGACCGGGGAGCTGTTTTTT
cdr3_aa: CASSLDPGGQTGELFF

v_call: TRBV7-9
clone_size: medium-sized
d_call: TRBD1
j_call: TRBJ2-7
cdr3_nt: TGTGCCAGCCCGGGACAGGGCTCGCCCGAGCAGTACTTC
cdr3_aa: CASPGQGSPEQYF

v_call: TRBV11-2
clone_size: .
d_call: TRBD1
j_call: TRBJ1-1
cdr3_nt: TGTGCCAGCAGCAATAGGGACAGGGGATTGATTGGGGACACTGAAGCTTTCTTT
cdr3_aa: CASSNRDRGLIGDTEAFF

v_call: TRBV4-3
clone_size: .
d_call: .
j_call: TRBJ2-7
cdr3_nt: TGCGCCAGCAGCCCCATGGGAGGACAAGGCGTCTACGAGCAGTACTTC
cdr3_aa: CASSPMGGQGVYEQYF

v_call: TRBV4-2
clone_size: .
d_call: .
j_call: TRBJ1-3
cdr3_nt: TGTGCCAGCAGCCAAGAATCAACTTCTGGAAACACCATATATTTT
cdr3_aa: CASSQESTSGNTIYF

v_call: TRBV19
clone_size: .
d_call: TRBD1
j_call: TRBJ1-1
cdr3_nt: TGTGCCAGTACAACTTTGCTTAGGGGGCGGAGGACTGAAGCTTTCTTT
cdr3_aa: CASTTLLRGRRTEAFF

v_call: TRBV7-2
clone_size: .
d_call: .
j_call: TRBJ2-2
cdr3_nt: TGTGCCAGCAGCCTCCCCCCCGGGAACACCGGGGAGCTGTTTTTT
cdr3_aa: CASSLPPGNTGELFF

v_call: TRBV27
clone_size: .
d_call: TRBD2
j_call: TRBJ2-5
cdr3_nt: TGTGCCAGCAGTCCGAGGGGGGCTAGCGGGAAAGAGACCCAGTACTTC
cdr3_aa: CASSPRGASGKETQYF

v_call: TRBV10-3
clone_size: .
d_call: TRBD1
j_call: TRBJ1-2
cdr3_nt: TGTGCCATCAGCCCGGACAGGGGGCGATCTTACTATGGCTACACCTTC
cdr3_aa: CAISPDRGRSYYGYTF

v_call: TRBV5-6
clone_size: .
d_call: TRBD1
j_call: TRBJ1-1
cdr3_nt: TGTGCCAGCAGCCTGGGACAGGGGTTGTACCCAAGGATCGAAGCTTTCTTT
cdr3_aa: CASSLGQGLYPRIEAFF

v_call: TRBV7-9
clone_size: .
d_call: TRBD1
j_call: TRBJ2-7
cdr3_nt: TGTGCCAGCAGCCGTGACAGGACAGGGGGCCGCGAGCAGTACTTC
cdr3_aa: CASSRDRTGGREQYF

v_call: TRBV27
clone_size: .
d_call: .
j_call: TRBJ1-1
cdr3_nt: TGTGCCAGCAGTTTATGGGGACAAGCTGAAGCTTTCTTT
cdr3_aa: CASSLWGQAEAFF

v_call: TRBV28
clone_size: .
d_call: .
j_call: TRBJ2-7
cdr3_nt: TGTGCCAGCAGTTCCTTCGGCTACGAGCAGTACTTC
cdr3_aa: CASSSFGYEQYF

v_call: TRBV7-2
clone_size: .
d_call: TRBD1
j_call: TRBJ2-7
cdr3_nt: TGTGCCAGCAGCTTCGGACAGGGCCCCTACGAGCAGTACTTC
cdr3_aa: CASSFGQGPYEQYF

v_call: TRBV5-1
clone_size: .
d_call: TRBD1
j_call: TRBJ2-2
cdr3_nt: TGCGCCAGCAGCTCCACAGGGGCCGGGGAGCTGTTTTTT
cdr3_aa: CASSSTGAGELFF

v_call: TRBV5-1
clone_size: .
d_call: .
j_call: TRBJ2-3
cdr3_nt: TGCGCCAGCTTCACAGGGTCCAAAGATACGCAGTATTTT
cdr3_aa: CASFTGSKDTQYF

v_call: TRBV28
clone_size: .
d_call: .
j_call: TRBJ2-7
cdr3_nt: TGTGCCAGCAGACAGGGAGACTACGAGCAGTACTTC
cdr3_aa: CASRQGDYEQYF

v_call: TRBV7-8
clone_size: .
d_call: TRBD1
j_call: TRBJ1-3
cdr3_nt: TGTGCCAGCAGCCCCAGACAGGGCCTTGGAAACACCATATATTTT
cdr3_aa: CASSPRQGLGNTIYF

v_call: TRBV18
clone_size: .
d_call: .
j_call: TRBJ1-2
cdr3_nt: TGTGCCAGCTCACCCCCGCAGGGGTATGGCTACACCTTC
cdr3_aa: CASSPPQGYGYTF

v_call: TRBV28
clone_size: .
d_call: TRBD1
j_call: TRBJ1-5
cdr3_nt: TGTGCCAGCAGCCCACCGGGACAGGGCCTGCCCCAGCATTTT
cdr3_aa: CASSPPGQGLPQHF

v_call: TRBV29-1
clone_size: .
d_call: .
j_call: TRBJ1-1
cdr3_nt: TGCAGCGTTGAATTACCAGTGGCGGACACTGAAGCTTTCTTT
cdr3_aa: CSVELPVADTEAFF

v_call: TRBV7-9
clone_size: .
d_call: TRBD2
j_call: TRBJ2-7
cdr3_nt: TGTGCCAGCAGCTTTAAGTCTAGCGGCAACTACGAGCAGTACTTC
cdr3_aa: CASSFKSSGNYEQYF

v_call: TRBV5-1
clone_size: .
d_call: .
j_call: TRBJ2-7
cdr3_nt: TGCGCCAGCAGTAGTTCCTACGAGCAGTACTTC
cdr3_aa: CASSSSYEQYF

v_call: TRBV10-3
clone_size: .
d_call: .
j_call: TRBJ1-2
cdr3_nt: TGTGCCATCAGTGAAAGAGGGCTTAACGATGGCTACACCTTC
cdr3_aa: CAISERGLNDGYTF

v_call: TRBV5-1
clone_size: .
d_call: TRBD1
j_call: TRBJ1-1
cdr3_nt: TGCGCCAGCAGCCGGGGGACAGGGATGAACACTGAAGCTTTCTTT
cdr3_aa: CASSRGTGMNTEAFF

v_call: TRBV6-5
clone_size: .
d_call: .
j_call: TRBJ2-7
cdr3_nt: TGTGCCAGCAGTGAGACAAGATCAGGCGAGCAGTACTTC
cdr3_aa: CASSETRSGEQYF

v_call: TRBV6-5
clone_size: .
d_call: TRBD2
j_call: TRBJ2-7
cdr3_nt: TGTGCCAGCAGTTACTCGAGCGGGGGCTCCTACGAGCAGTACTTC
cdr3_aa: CASSYSSGGSYEQYF

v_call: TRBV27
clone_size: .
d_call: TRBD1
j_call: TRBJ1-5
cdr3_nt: TGTGCCAGCAGTCGACTGGGGGGGACAGGGAATAGCAATCAGCCCCAGCATTTT
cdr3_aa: CASSRLGGTGNSNQPQHF

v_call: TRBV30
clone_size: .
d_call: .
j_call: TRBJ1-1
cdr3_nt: TGTGCCTGGGGGTGGAGGCACACTGAAGCTTTCTTT
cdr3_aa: CAWGWRHTEAFF

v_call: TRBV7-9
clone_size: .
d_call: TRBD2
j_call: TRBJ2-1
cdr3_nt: TGTGCCAGCAGCTTAGGACTAGCCTCATACAATGAGCAGTTCTTC
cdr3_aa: CASSLGLASYNEQFF

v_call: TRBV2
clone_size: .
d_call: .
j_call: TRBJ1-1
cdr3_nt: TGTGCCAGCAGTCTCCAGGGATACACTGAAGCTTTCTTT
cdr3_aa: CASSLQGYTEAFF

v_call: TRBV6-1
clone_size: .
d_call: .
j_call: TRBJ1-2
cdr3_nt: TGTGCCAGCAGTGCGGTCGTTACCCTCGCGGCCTATGGCTACACCTTC
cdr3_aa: CASSAVVTLAAYGYTF

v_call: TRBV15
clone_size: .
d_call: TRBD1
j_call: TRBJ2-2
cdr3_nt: TGTGCCACCAGCAGGGGGGGACAGGGGAACCCCGGGGAGCTGTTTTTT
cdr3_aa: CATSRGGQGNPGELFF

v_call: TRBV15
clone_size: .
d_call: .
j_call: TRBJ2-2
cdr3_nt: TGTGCCACCAAAGAACAGGGATCGGGCACCGGGGAGCTGTTTTTT
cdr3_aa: CATKEQGSGTGELFF

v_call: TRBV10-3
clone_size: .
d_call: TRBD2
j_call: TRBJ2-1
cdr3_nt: TGTGCCATCAGTGAGCAGGCTAGCGGGGAATACAATGAGCAGTTCTTC
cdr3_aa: CAISEQASGEYNEQFF

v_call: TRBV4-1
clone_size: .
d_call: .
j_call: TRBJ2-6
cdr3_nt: TGCGCCAGCAGCCAACCTACCGGCTCTGGGGCCAACGTCCTGACTTTC
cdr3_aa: CASSQPTGSGANVLTF

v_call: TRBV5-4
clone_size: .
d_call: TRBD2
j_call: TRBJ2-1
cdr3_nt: TGTGCCAGCAGGGGCGGGGGCTCCTACAATGAGCAGTTCTTC
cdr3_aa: CASRGGGSYNEQFF

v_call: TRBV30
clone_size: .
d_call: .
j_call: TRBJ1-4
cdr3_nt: TGTGGGCGGGGTGTAGGTGAAAAACTGTTTTTT
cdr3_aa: CGRGVGEKLFF

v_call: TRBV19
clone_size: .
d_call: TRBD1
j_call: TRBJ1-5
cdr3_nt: TGTGCCAGTAGTGCCCAGGGGGGACAGCCCCAGCATTTT
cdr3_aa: CASSAQGGQPQHF

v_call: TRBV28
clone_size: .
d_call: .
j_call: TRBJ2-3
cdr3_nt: TGTGCCAGCAGTCCTCATGCCCGGACAGGCACAGATACGCAGTATTTT
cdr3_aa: CASSPHARTGTDTQYF

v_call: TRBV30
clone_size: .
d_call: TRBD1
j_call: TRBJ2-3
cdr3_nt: TGTGCCTGGTCAAAGGGGGCGAGGAGCACAGATACGCAGTATTTT
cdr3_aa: CAWSKGARSTDTQYF

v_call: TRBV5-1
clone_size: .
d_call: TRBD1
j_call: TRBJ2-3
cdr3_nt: TGCGCCAGCAGCGTACCAAGGGGGCGGGCTGCAGATACGCAGTATTTT
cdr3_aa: CASSVPRGRAADTQYF

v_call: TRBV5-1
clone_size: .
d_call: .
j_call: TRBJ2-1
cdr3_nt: TGCGCCAGCAGCTCGGCCCAGGGCCTTAGCTCCTACAATGAGCAGTTCTTC
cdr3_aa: CASSSAQGLSSYNEQFF

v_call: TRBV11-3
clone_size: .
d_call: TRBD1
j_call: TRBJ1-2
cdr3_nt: TGTGCCAGCAGCCCGGGACAGCGCTATGGCTACACCTTC
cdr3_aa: CASSPGQRYGYTF

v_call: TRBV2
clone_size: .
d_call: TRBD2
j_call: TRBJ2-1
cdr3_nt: TGTGCCAGCAGTGAAGGGACTAGCGGGACCTACAATGAGCAGTTCTTC
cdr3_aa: CASSEGTSGTYNEQFF

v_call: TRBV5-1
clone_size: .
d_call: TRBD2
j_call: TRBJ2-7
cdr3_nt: TGCGCCAGCAGCTTGGCCTTTCGAGCGGGGGATACCTACGAGCAGTACTTC
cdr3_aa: CASSLAFRAGDTYEQYF

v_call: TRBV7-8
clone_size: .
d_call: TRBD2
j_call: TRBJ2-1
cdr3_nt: TGTGCCAGCAGCTTAGGGGGTAGCGGGAGACAAAATGAGCAGTTCTTC
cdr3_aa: CASSLGGSGRQNEQFF

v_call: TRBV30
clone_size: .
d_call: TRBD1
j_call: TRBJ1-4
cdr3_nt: TGTGCCTGGAGTACTCCGGGACAGGGCTTTGAAAAACTGTTTTTT
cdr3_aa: CAWSTPGQGFEKLFF

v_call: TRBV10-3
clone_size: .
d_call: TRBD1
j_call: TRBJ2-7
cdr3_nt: TGTGCCGCCTCGACAGGGTTGGGCGAGCAGTACTTC
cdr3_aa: CAASTGLGEQYF

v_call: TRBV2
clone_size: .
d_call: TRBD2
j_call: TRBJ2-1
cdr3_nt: TGTGCCAGCAGTCCCGGGACTAGCGGGAAGTACAATGAGCAGTTCTTC
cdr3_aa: CASSPGTSGKYNEQFF

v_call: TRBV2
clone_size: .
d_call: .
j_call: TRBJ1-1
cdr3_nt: TGTGCCAGCAGTGAACTGGGGGGGACTGAAGCTTTCTTT
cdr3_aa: CASSELGGTEAFF

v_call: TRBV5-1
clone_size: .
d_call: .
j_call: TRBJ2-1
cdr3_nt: TGCGCCAGCAGCCCGAGCTCCTACAATGAGCAGTTCTTC
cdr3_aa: CASSPSSYNEQFF

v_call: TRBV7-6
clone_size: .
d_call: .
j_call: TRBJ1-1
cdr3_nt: TGTGCCAGCAGCTTAGCAGGGGTGAACACTGAAGCTTTCTTT
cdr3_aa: CASSLAGVNTEAFF